This T cell receptor beta chain came from a study of blood T cell repertoires in COVID-19. Study information: T cells, B-cell-depleted T cells, or PBMCs provided the cDNA or gDNA that served as material.

The germline V gene has CDR1 SGHDT and CDR2 YYEEEE. The CDR3 is made up of 16 amino acids. Trimming removed 2 bases at V and 6 bases at J, with 20 bases between. Allocation to cohorts depended on clinical history reported by the participants. Clones were read by immunoSEQ multiplex PCR, and TCRdb kept only the in-frame ones, dropping some. The sample lists approximately 250,000 clones, approximately 88% occurring once. The genes are TRBV5-6 and TRBJ1-2; D uncertain. This sequence was found in a woman in her thirties or forties with acute COVID-19. Specimen: PBMCs or T cells enriched from blood (not recorded which). The CDR3 here is CASSFSDGRALNGYTF. In DNA, the CDR3 is TGTGCCAGCAGCTTCTCTGACGGGAGGGCTCTGAATGGCTACACCTTC.